This passage covers 31 T cell receptor beta chains from one sample sequenced in a study of ipilimumab plus nivolumab after autologous stem cell transplantation. Some clones are missing from TCRdb's copy, which holds only in-frame ones; the method was immunoSEQ multiplex PCR. The profile covers fewer than 25,000 clones, with roughly 74% appearing a single time and approximately 23% taken by the ten largest. This specimen was PBMCs, taken in a trial of ipilimumab plus nivolumab as post-transplant consolidation. These receptors were taken from a male donor with diffuse large B-cell lymphoma.

The chain is built from TRBV9 and TRBJ2-1, with 9 bases that match TRBD2. CDR3 length: 16 residues. Germline assignment: CDR1 SGDLS and CDR2 YYNGEE. The V gene end was trimmed by 4 bases and the J gene end by 8 bases; junction bases not matched to a gene: 13. The CDR3 protein is CASSTRKVAGAHEQFF. In DNA, the CDR3 is TGTGCCAGCAGCACCCGAAAGGTAGCGGGAGCCCATGAGCAGTTCTTC.

This clone was counted only a few times. Compared with germline, one end of the junction differs, possibly owing to a read error. The DNA for the CDR3 is TGTGCCAGCAGCCCTTTAACCGGACTAGGACTACCTCCATTC. This codes for CASSPLTGLGLPPF. The rearrangement links TRBV7-9 to TRBJ2-7; the match to TRBD2 covers 7 bases. The CDR3 is 14 residues long. Germline V lookup: CDR1 SEHNR, CDR2 FQNEAQ (reference sequence). Supplemented by reference TRBV7-9 and TRBJ2-7, the full variable domain reads DTGVSQNPRHKITKRGQNVTFRCDPISEHNRLYWYRQTLGQGPEFLTYFQNEAQLEKSRLLSDRFSAERPKGSFSTLEIQRTEQGDSAMYLCASSPLTGLGLPPFGPGTRLTVT.

This clone was found a few times. The chain carries TRBV9 and TRBJ1-6; 7 bases align to TRBD1. CDR1 is SGDLS, CDR2 YYNGEE, per germline. This CDR3 has 17 residues. V shed 2 bases, J shed 4 bases, and the junction held 9 bases outside the gene matches. CDR3: CASSVSGQAAYNSPLHF. The DNA of the CDR3 is TGTGCCAGCAGCGTTTCAGGACAGGCCGCATATAATTCACCCCTCCACTTT. The complete variable domain, with remaining parts taken from reference TRBV9 and TRBJ1-6, reads DSGVTQTPKHLITATGQRVTLRCSPRSGDLSVYWYQQSLDQGLQFLIQYYNGEERAKGNILERFSAQQFPDLHSELNLSSLELGDSALYFCASSVSGQAAYNSPLHFGNGTRLTVT.

The rearrangement joins TRBV28 to TRBJ1-2; D ambiguous. Germline CDR1 reads MDHEN; CDR2 reads SYDVKM. The CDR3 totals 11 residues. The V and J ends lost 6 bases and 5 bases respectively, with 7 bases between them. CDR3 protein: CASSRDYGYTF. In DNA, the CDR3 is TGTGCCAGCAGCCGAGATTATGGCTACACCTTC.

This chain uses TRBV19 with TRBJ2-1, with a possible D match to TRBD2 (6 bases). This CDR3 region has 16 residues. V lost 1 base to trimming and J lost 2 bases, with 12 bases between them. Germline V gives CDR1 LNHDA, CDR2 SQIVND (reference sequence). CDR3 nucleotide sequence: TGTGCCAGTAGTATAGTTCCAGCGGGCACCTACAATGAGCAGTTCTTC. This encodes CASSIVPAGTYNEQFF.

The chain couples TRBV6-5 to TRBJ1-1; 8 bases align to TRBD1. The CDR3 loop spans 14 amino acids. The V segment lost 6 bases and the J segment 6 bases; nucleotides outside the gene matches: 9. CDR1 and CDR2 from the germline V gene are MNHEY and SVGAGI. CDR3 sequence reads: CASSRPGGLAEAFF. Written as DNA, the CDR3 is TGTGCCAGCAGCCGACCAGGGGGCCTGGCTGAAGCTTTCTTT.

V gene TRBV13 combines with J gene TRBJ2-1; possibly TRBD1 or TRBD2 for D (6 bases each). This CDR3 comprises 12 residues. Germline V gives CDR1 PRHDT, CDR2 FYEKMQ (reference sequence). Trimming removed 5 bases at V and 12 bases at J, with 14 bases between. The CDR3: CASSNYRGLQFF. In nucleotides, the CDR3 is TGTGCCAGCAGCAATTACCGGGGGCTGCAGTTCTTC.

The J gene is TRBJ2-7, the V gene TRBV5-5, with D unclear. Trimming left V 4 bases short and J 0 bases short, with 5 bases between. The CDR3 runs 12 residues. Germline values: CDR1 SGHKS, CDR2 YYEKEE (reference sequence). The CDR3 nucleotides are TGTGCCAGCAGCCTGCACTCCTACGAGCAGTACTTC. Translating it yields CASSLHSYEQYF.

The V gene is TRBV13, the J gene TRBJ2-1; 7 nucleotides align to TRBD2. J gave up 5 bases and V 5 bases, and 18 bases lay outside the gene matches. The CDR3 has 18 residues. Germline V gene lookup returns CDR1 PRHDT and CDR2 FYEKMQ (reference sequence). The DNA for the CDR3 is TGTGCCAGCAGCCCCCGGGAGCGGGAAGGGATAAGGCACAATGAGCAGTTCTTC. Translation: CASSPREREGIRHNEQFF.

The chain combines TRBV7-3 with TRBJ2-3; no firm D call. This CDR3 contains 13 residues. V was shortened by 5 bases and J by 2 bases, with 8 bases between the two germline ends. CDR1 is SGHTA and CDR2 is FQGTGA in the germline V gene. CDR3: CASSTTNTDTQYF. CDR3 nucleotides: TGTGCCAGCAGCACTACGAACACAGATACGCAGTATTTT.

CDR3 amino acids: CASSSTSGATYEQYF. The CDR3 DNA sequence: TGTGCCAGCAGCAGTACTAGCGGGGCTACCTACGAGCAGTACTTC. The chain joins TRBV7-8 to TRBJ2-7; 10 bases are shared with TRBD2. Germline trimming cut 5 bases from V and 2 bases from J; bases unmatched to any gene: 6. In germline, CDR1 is SGHVS, CDR2 FQNEAQ. This CDR3 region has 15 residues.

The chain recombines TRBV7-6 with TRBJ2-2, with D tentatively TRBD2 (7 bases). Germline assignment: CDR1 SGHVS and CDR2 FNYEAQ. The CDR3 has 17 residues. V was shortened by 1 base and J by 5 bases, with 17 bases between the two germline ends. The CDR3 sequence is CASSLVGRGASTGELFF. CDR3 bases: TGTGCCAGCAGCTTAGTTGGACGGGGGGCGAGTACCGGGGAGCTGTTTTTT.

J is TRBJ2-5 and V is TRBV7-6; the D call may be TRBD1 or TRBD2 (6 bases each). Trimming took off 1 base at V and 7 bases at J, with 10 bases between the two ends. CDR1 is SGHVS and CDR2 is FNYEAQ in the germline V gene. The CDR3 contains 13 residues. The CDR3 bases are TGTGCCAGCAGCTTAGGGGGGGCTGGGACCCAGTACTTC. Translation: CASSLGGAGTQYF.

V usage is TRBV27 and J usage is TRBJ2-5; a weak D match, TRBD2 (6 bases). V lost 8 bases to trimming and J lost 2 bases, with 15 bases between them. From germline, CDR1 is MNHEY and CDR2 SMNVEV (reference sequence). The CDR3 has 14 residues. In DNA, the CDR3 is TGTGCCAGCTTTGGGCGGGGAGGTCAAGAGACCCAGTACTTC. It yields the protein CASFGRGGQETQYF.

This sequence joins TRBV2 and TRBJ1-1; a weak D match, TRBD1 (5 bases). Germline loops: CDR1 SNHLY, CDR2 FYNNEI. CDR3 length: 14 residues. Trimming pared 10 bases from V and 2 bases from J, leaving 17 bases between. The CDR3 DNA reads TGTGCCACCACGGGGCGCACGGCCAACACTGAAGCTTTCTTT. Amino acids: CATTGRTANTEAFF. Complete variable domain (other parts from reference TRBV2 and TRBJ1-1): EPEVTQTPSHQVTQMGQEVILRCVPISNHLYFYWYRQILGQKVEFLVSFYNNEISEKSEIFDDQFSVERPDGSNFTLKIRSTKLEDSAMYFCATTGRTANTEAFFGQGTRLTVV.

The chain combines TRBV6-1 with TRBJ2-7; 10 nucleotides agree with TRBD1. The junction had 4 bases not matched to a gene; V was cut back by 6 bases and J by 2 bases. The germline gives CDR1 MNHNS, CDR2 SASEGT. This CDR3 contains 14 residues. This CDR3 reads CASRKTGGTYEQYF. DNA of the CDR3: TGTGCCAGCAGAAAGACAGGGGGCACCTACGAGCAGTACTTC.

To note about this clone: The junction differs from germline at one of its ends, possibly a read error. The chain uses TRBV11-1 and TRBJ2-5, with 14 nucleotides matching TRBD2. CDR3 length equals 14 residues. Germline CDR1 and CDR2: SGHAT and FQDESV (reference sequence). The CDR3 DNA reads as TGTGCCAGCAGCTCTCCCGGGACTAGCGGGAGACACAACTTC. This encodes CASSSPGTSGRHNF. The variable domain in full, completed from reference TRBV11-1 and TRBJ2-5, reads EAEVAQSPRYKITEKSQAVAFWCDPISGHATLYWYRQILGQGPELLVQFQDESVVDDSQLPKDRFSAERLKGVDSTLKIQPAELGDSAMYLCASSSPGTSGRHNFGPGTRLLVL.

This clone was recorded once. V usage is TRBV9 and J usage is TRBJ2-4; D might be TRBD1 or TRBD2, each matching 6 bases. Germline CDR1 and CDR2: SGDLS and YYNGEE. CDR3 size: 20 residues. With 4 bases removed from V and 3 bases from J, the gap between germline ends came to 29 bases. Here the CDR3 DNA reads TGTGCCAGCAGCCCTTCCCCAGGGTTCTCGGGGGCCGGGGGCAAAAACATTCAGTACTTC. Translated: CASSPSPGFSGAGGKNIQYF.

The chain uses TRBV6-1 and TRBJ2-3; D not resolved. Trimming cost V 7 bases and J 1 base, with 9 bases left between them. Germline CDR1 and CDR2: MNHNS and SASEGT. The CDR3 is 13 amino acids. Here the CDR3 DNA reads TGTGCCAGCAATCCTGGGGGCACAGATACGCAGTATTTT. Protein sequence: CASNPGGTDTQYF.

This clone occurred once. V and J are TRBV7-2 and TRBJ2-5, with D unresolved. CDR1 and CDR2 from the germline V gene are SGHTA and FQGNSA. The CDR3 has 14 amino acids. The V end was cut by 5 bases, the J end by 2 bases, with 12 bases between. In DNA, the CDR3 is TGTGCCAGCAGCCCCTTCGGACGGCAAGAGACCCAGTACTTC. As protein: CASSPFGRQETQYF.

The DNA of the CDR3 is TGCGCCAGCAGCCCGTTTTCAGGGGTTAGCTCCTACGAGCAGTACTTC. Amino acid sequence: CASSPFSGVSSYEQYF. The V call is TRBV5-1, the J call TRBJ2-7, with a tentative D call TRBD1 (6 bases). CDR3 size: 16 residues. The germline V gene has CDR1 SGHRS and CDR2 YFSETQ. Trimming removed 4 bases at V and 0 bases at J, with 17 bases between.

The rearrangement links TRBV30 to TRBJ2-2, with 14 bases identical to TRBD2. This CDR3 is 20 amino acids long. Unmatched junction bases numbered 20, after V lost 5 bases and J lost 6 bases. Germline V gene sequence: CDR1 GTSNPN, CDR2 SVGIG (reference sequence). The chain's CDR3 is CAWGPLIVPGTSGSAGELFF. The CDR3 DNA reads TGTGCCTGGGGTCCCCTCATCGTCCCTGGGACTAGCGGGAGTGCCGGGGAGCTGTTTTTT.

This chain connects TRBV7-3 to TRBJ1-1, with TRBD1 identical over 10 bases. V lost 6 bases and J lost 6; bases outside the gene matches: 7. In germline, CDR1 is SGHTA, CDR2 FQGTGA. This CDR3 has 14 amino acids. The CDR3 here is CASRTTGGASEAFF. The CDR3 DNA reads TGTGCCAGCAGAACGACAGGGGGCGCTTCTGAAGCTTTCTTT.

This chain connects TRBV11-1 to TRBJ2-3, with D uncertain. The germline V gene encodes CDR1 SGHAT and CDR2 FQDESV (reference sequence). There are 12 residues in the CDR3. V lost 4 bases and J lost 3, with 5 bases in between. The CDR3 protein is CASSSRTDTQYF. CDR3 bases: TGTGCCAGCAGCTCGCGGACAGATACGCAGTATTTT.

The CDR3 protein is CAWGFGSVSNQPQHF. CDR3 nucleotides: TGTGCCTGGGGATTTGGGTCAGTTAGCAATCAGCCCCAGCATTTT. This chain links TRBV30 with TRBJ1-5, with D hard to call. In germline, CDR1 is GTSNPN, CDR2 SVGIG (reference sequence). The CDR3 loop spans 15 amino acids. V gave up 5 bases and J gave up 0 bases, with 14 bases separating them.

This clone was recorded a few times. The chain links TRBV5-4 to TRBJ2-7; 7 bases match TRBD1. The CDR3 consists of 14 residues. Germline values: CDR1 SGHNT, CDR2 YYREEE (reference sequence). Germline trimming cut 2 bases from V and 7 bases from J; bases unmatched to any gene: 9. CDR3 DNA sequence: TGTGCCAGCAGCTTTGACAGGGCCCTCGGGGAGCAGTACTTC. Residues: CASSFDRALGEQYF.

This clone has only a few counts. The rearrangement uses TRBV7-9 and TRBJ2-7, with TRBD2 matching over 7 bases. The V gene end was trimmed by 1 base and the J gene end by 6 bases; junction bases not matched to a gene: 3. The V gene's germline CDR1 is SEHNR and CDR2 FQNEAQ (reference sequence). The CDR3 loop spans 13 amino acids. CDR3 sequence (DNA): TGTGCCAGCAGCTTAGTTTCGGGGGGCGAGCAGTACTTC. Protein: CASSLVSGGEQYF.

The chain joins TRBV2 to TRBJ2-3; TRBD1 might be the D (6 bases). Germline V gene lookup returns CDR1 SNHLY and CDR2 FYNNEI. CDR3 length: 14 residues. The V end lost 4 bases, the J end lost 1 base, and 9 bases lay between the germline ends. The CDR3 DNA reads as TGTGCCAGCAGTGTTACAGGGCGCACAGATACGCAGTATTTT. This translates into CASSVTGRTDTQYF.

V is TRBV27 and J is TRBJ1-6; TRBD1 agrees at 12 bases. Germline V gene lookup returns CDR1 MNHEY and CDR2 SMNVEV (reference sequence). With 5 bases clipped from V and 9 bases from J, the junction kept 14 bases outside the gene matches. CDR3 length equals 18 residues. The CDR3 protein is CASSIRGTGGAFGSPLHF. The CDR3 DNA is TGTGCCAGCAGTATAAGGGGGACAGGGGGCGCGTTTGGTTCACCCCTCCACTTT.

The V call is TRBV10-3, the J call TRBJ1-2; the match to TRBD1 covers 7 bases. The CDR3 sequence is 12 residues long. J lost 4 bases, V lost 6 bases, and 2 bases had no gene match. Per the germline V gene, CDR1 is ENHRY and CDR2 is SYGVKD. CDR3 nucleotides: TGTGCCATCAGGGGACAGAGCTATGGCTACACCTTC. Translation gives CAIRGQSYGYTF.

V usage is TRBV30 and J usage is TRBJ2-7; D perhaps matches TRBD1 (6 bases). V shed 6 bases and J shed 4 bases, with 19 bases lying between them. Germline V gene data show CDR1 as GTSNPN and CDR2 as SVGIG (reference sequence). CDR3 length: 14 amino acids. CDR3 sequence reads: CACHLPGTWYEQYF. CDR3 nucleotide sequence: TGTGCCTGTCACTTACCCGGGACATGGTACGAGCAGTACTTC.